These 13 T cell receptor beta chains share one sample of origin, sequenced in a study of cytomegalovirus exposure and HLA in healthy donors. 13 Jbeta primers and 60 Vbeta primers were used for the PCR. Repertoires were generated with immunoSEQ multiplex PCR, while TCRdb's copy carries only in-frame clones and drops some. The sample holds some 170,000 clones, 75% seen once. The sample was PBMCs. These receptors were taken from a woman in her fifties or sixties in good health and CMV-seropositive.

CDR3 nucleotide sequence: TGTGCCACAAAATGGGGCAGGGGTATCACTGAAGCTTTCTTT. This translates into CATKWGRGITEAFF. The rearrangement links TRBV13 to TRBJ1-1; a possible D gene is TRBD1 (6 bases). Germline-derived CDR1 and CDR2 are PRHDT and FYEKMQ (reference sequence). The CDR3 extends over 14 amino acids. V lost 10 bases, J lost 4 bases, and 19 bases lay in between. Full variable domain (remainder filled in from reference TRBV13 and TRBJ1-1): AAGVIQSPRHLIKEKRETATLKCYPIPRHDTVYWYQQGPGQDPQFLISFYEKMQSDKGSIPDRFSAQQFSDYHSELNMSSLELGDSALYFCATKWGRGITEAFFGQGTRLTVV.

The J gene is TRBJ1-2, the V gene TRBV10-3; no firm D call. Per germline, CDR1 ENHRY and CDR2 SYGVKD. CDR3 length equals 10 residues. The ends were cut back, 3 bases at V and 8 bases at J, with 4 bases in the middle. The CDR3 here is CAISDRGYTF. The CDR3 DNA reads as TGTGCCATCAGTGACAGGGGCTACACCTTC.

This rearrangement joins TRBV2 to TRBJ2-4, with D possibly TRBD1 on 7 matching bases. Germline-derived CDR1 and CDR2 are SNHLY and FYNNEI. V was clipped by 5 bases and J by 16 bases, with 15 bases between them. This CDR3 spans 11 amino acids. CDR3 DNA: TGTGCCAGCAGTCAGGAGGGACAGAGCTACTTC. Its translation: CASSQEGQSYF. The whole variable domain, filled in from reference TRBV2 and TRBJ2-4, reads EPEVTQTPSHQVTQMGQEVILRCVPISNHLYFYWYRQILGQKVEFLVSFYNNEISEKSEIFDDQFSVERPDGSNFTLKIRSTKLEDSAMYFCASSQEGQSYFGAGTRLSVL.

The chain recombines TRBV5-1 with TRBJ1-3, with 7 bases identical to TRBD1. The CDR3 is 14 amino acids. The germline gives CDR1 SGHRS, CDR2 YFSETQ. The ends lost 7 bases at V and 2 bases at J; junction bases unmatched: 6. CDR3 loop: CASCTGATGNTIYF. CDR3 coding DNA: TGCGCCAGCTGTACAGGGGCCACTGGAAACACCATATATTTT.

As DNA, the CDR3 is TGTGCCAGCACCCGGCGCGGGACAGGGGGCACCTACGAGCAGTACTTC. Amino acids: CASTRRGTGGTYEQYF. This sequence joins TRBV5-5 and TRBJ2-7; 12 positions match TRBD1. The CDR3 covers 16 residues. Germline CDR1 and CDR2: SGHKS and YYEKEE (reference sequence). The V and J ends lost 6 bases and 2 bases, in that order; junction bases with no gene match: 9.

CDR3 amino acids: CASSLPGNTEAFF. CDR3 nucleotides: TGTGCCAGCAGTTTGCCCGGGAACACTGAAGCTTTCTTT. V and J are TRBV27 and TRBJ1-1; D remains unclear. Germline V lookup: CDR1 MNHEY, CDR2 SMNVEV (reference sequence). The CDR3 consists of 13 residues. V was cut by 3 bases and J by 1 base, with 6 bases left in between.

The chain links TRBV25-1 to TRBJ2-5; D gene uncertain. CDR3 length: 13 amino acids. V was cut by 5 bases and J by 4 bases, with 11 bases left in between. Per the germline V gene, CDR1 is MGHDK and CDR2 is SYGVNS. This CDR3 is CASSLSTSETQYF. The CDR3 DNA is TGTGCCAGCAGTCTCTCTACGTCAGAGACCCAGTACTTC.

The chain employs TRBV5-4 and TRBJ2-7, with TRBD2 as a possible D gene (7 bases). Trimming shortened V by 1 base and J by 4 bases, and 15 bases separated the two germline ends. Germline V gene data show CDR1 as SGHNT and CDR2 as YYREEE (reference sequence). This CDR3 has 15 residues. This chain's CDR3 is CASSLKAGASYEQYF. In DNA, the CDR3 is TGTGCCAGCAGCTTGAAGGCGGGGGCGTCTTACGAGCAGTACTTC. Supplemented by reference TRBV5-4 and TRBJ2-7, the full variable domain reads ETGVTQSPTHLIKTRGQQVTLRCSSQSGHNTVSWYQQALGQGPQFIFQYYREEENGRGNFPPRFSGLQFPNYSSELNVNALELDDSALYLCASSLKAGASYEQYFGPGTRLTVT.

The chain uses TRBV6-5 and TRBJ1-1; the match to TRBD1 covers 8 bases. Per germline, CDR1 MNHEY and CDR2 SVGAGI. This CDR3 is built from 15 residues. V lost 0 bases, J lost 9 bases, and 9 bases stayed unmatched. CDR3 in DNA: TGTGCCAGCAGTTACTCTGTCAGTGGACAGGGAAAAGCTTTCTTT. It codes for CASSYSVSGQGKAFF.

The chain joins TRBV6-6 to TRBJ2-7; 10 bases fit TRBD2. Per the germline V gene, CDR1 is MNHNY and CDR2 is SVGAGI (reference sequence). V was clipped by 6 bases and J by 0 bases; unmatched bases: 5. The CDR3 has 15 residues. In nucleotides, the CDR3 is TGTGCCAGCAGGCAACTAGCGGGGAGCTCCTACGAGCAGTACTTC. Protein: CASRQLAGSSYEQYF.

The genes are TRBV7-9 and TRBJ1-6; D gene ambiguous. Trimming took 1 base from V and 6 from J, leaving 7 bases between them. The CDR3 runs to 14 residues. CDR1 is SEHNR, CDR2 FQNEAQ, per germline (reference sequence). DNA of the CDR3: TGTGCCAGCAGCTTAGGGCAGATTAATTCACCCCTCCACTTT. Translating gives CASSLGQINSPLHF.

In this sample, this clone turned up a few times. The V gene is TRBV29-1, the J gene TRBJ2-5, with TRBD1 matching over 9 bases. This CDR3 is 14 amino acids long. The germline CDR1 and CDR2 sequences are SQVTM and ANQGSEA. Germline trimming cut 1 base from V and 5 bases from J; bases unmatched to any gene: 5. Here the CDR3 DNA reads TGCAGCGTTGAAGGGGGACAGGGAAGGGAGACCCAGTACTTC. This codes for CSVEGGQGRETQYF.

The CDR3 DNA follows: TGTGCCATCAGTGAAGGACTAGCGGGGGCAGAGACCCAGTACTTC. As protein: CAISEGLAGAETQYF. This chain links TRBV10-3 with TRBJ2-5, with 13 bases aligning to TRBD2. Trimming cost V 3 bases and J 4 bases; bases outside gene matches: 2. The V gene's germline CDR1 is ENHRY and CDR2 SYGVKD. The CDR3 has 15 residues.